The 23 T cell receptor beta chains listed next were all sequenced from one sample in a study of blood T cell repertoires in COVID-19 (dated by TCRdb to 2018 to 2020). The library was produced with the immunoSEQ multiplex PCR assay. The immuneACCESS repertoire file appears here via TCRdb, limited to in-frame rearrangements. These files lack a portion of the clones; in checked studies, under half of the deficit traces to unresolved V genes, and the cause of the others is not known. The sample table lists approximately 19,000 clones, approximately 90% of them with a count of one. The ten top clones hold about 16% of the sample. The sequencing input was peripheral blood. Receptor source: a human donor with active COVID-19. The donor label of this sample is uncertain.

This chain connects TRBV21-1 to TRBJ1-4. TRBV21-1 is recorded as a pseudogene. The CDR3 has 15 amino acids. The chain's CDR3 is CASSKRGGTNEKLFF. Here the CDR3 DNA reads TGTGCCAGCAGCAAACGAGGAGGGACGAATGAAAAACTGTTTTTT.

The chain is built from TRBV10-3 and TRBJ1-6; 7 bases agree with TRBD1. This CDR3 spans 15 amino acids. CDR1 is ENHRY and CDR2 is SYGVKD in the germline V gene. J gave up 7 bases and V 4 bases, and 7 bases lay outside the gene matches. The CDR3 protein is CAISADRAGNSPLHF. CDR3 nucleotides: TGTGCCATCAGTGCAGACAGGGCGGGAAATTCACCCCTCCACTTT.

The chain couples TRBV9 to TRBJ2-3, with 8 bases that match TRBD2. Germline loops: CDR1 SGDLS, CDR2 YYNGEE. The trim removed 0 bases at V and 0 bases at J, leaving 6 bases unmatched. This CDR3 contains 17 residues. CDR3 region: CASSVEGSGISTDTQYF. The CDR3 coding sequence is TGTGCCAGCAGCGTAGAGGGTAGCGGGATCAGCACAGATACGCAGTATTTT.

This sequence joins TRBV4-3 and TRBJ2-7, with D possibly being TRBD2 (6 bases). V lost 1 base and J lost 0, with 10 bases in between. The germline gives CDR1 LGHNA, CDR2 YSLEER. The CDR3 covers 15 residues. The CDR3 sequence is CASSQVRGSSYEQYF. CDR3 DNA sequence: TGCGCCAGCAGCCAAGTACGGGGGAGCTCCTACGAGCAGTACTTC.

The chain recombines TRBV7-8 with TRBJ1-1; 8 bases fit TRBD1. Germline trimming cut 5 bases from V and 5 bases from J; bases unmatched to any gene: 13. The CDR3 is made up of 16 amino acids. Looked up from germline, CDR1 is SGHVS and CDR2 is FQNEAQ. The CDR3 DNA reads as TGTGCCAGCAGCCTTATACAGGGGGATGCGGGAACTGAAGCTTTCTTT. This encodes CASSLIQGDAGTEAFF.

The chain has TRBV24-1 and TRBJ2-1; weak D call: TRBD1 (5 bases). The germline V gene has CDR1 KGHDR and CDR2 SFDVKD. The CDR3 loop spans 17 amino acids. Trimming pared 3 bases from V and 9 bases from J, leaving 23 bases between. The CDR3 here is CATSDRPDTPSKSEQFF. CDR3 bases: TGTGCCACCAGTGATCGACCGGACACCCCCTCGAAGAGTGAGCAGTTCTTC.

This rearrangement joins TRBV15 to TRBJ1-2, with 7 positions matching TRBD1. Germline values: CDR1 LNHNV, CDR2 YYDKDF (reference sequence). J was trimmed by 1 base and V by 4 bases; bases with no gene match: 6. This CDR3 contains 15 residues. CDR3 nucleotides: TGTGCCACCAGCAAAACCGGGACAGATAACTATGGCTACACCTTC. This sequence encodes CATSKTGTDNYGYTF.

The chain employs TRBV19 and TRBJ2-5, with D unclear. This CDR3 is 12 amino acids long. From germline, CDR1 is LNHDA and CDR2 SQIVND (reference sequence). The V end was cut by 1 base, the J end by 7 bases, with 7 bases between. The CDR3 spells CASSIATGTQYF. CDR3 in DNA: TGTGCCAGTAGTATAGCTACCGGGACCCAGTACTTC.

V is TRBV5-1 and J is TRBJ2-7; D is unclear. Germline CDR1 is SGHRS and CDR2 is YFSETQ. V lost 5 bases, J lost 3 bases, and 18 bases lay in between. The CDR3 runs 15 residues. The CDR3 protein is CASSFFGESLYEQYF. The CDR3 coding sequence is TGCGCCAGCAGTTTCTTCGGTGAGAGCCTCTACGAGCAGTACTTC.

The gene calls are TRBV15 and TRBJ2-3; 9 bases match TRBD2. This CDR3 is built from 15 residues. Germline V gives CDR1 LNHNV, CDR2 YYDKDF (reference sequence). V shed 3 bases, J shed 6 bases, and the junction held 7 bases outside the gene matches. CDR3 nucleotide sequence: TGTGCCACCAGCAGGCGGGGGGGACAGCGGGATACGCAGTATTTT. Protein sequence: CATSRRGGQRDTQYF.

This sequence joins TRBV3-1 (or the pseudogene TRBV3-2) and TRBJ1-4; the D gene is possibly TRBD1 (6 bases). V dropped 4 bases and J dropped 3 bases, with 12 bases sitting between them. Germline assignment: CDR1 LGHDT and CDR2 YNNKEL (reference sequence). CDR3 length: 15 residues. This CDR3 is CASSPGGSSNEKLFF. CDR3 nucleotide sequence: TGTGCCAGCAGCCCTGGGGGCAGTTCTAATGAAAAACTGTTTTTT.

The chain is built from TRBV5-1 and TRBJ1-4; D is unresolved. CDR1 and CDR2 from the germline V gene are SGHRS and YFSETQ. The CDR3 has 12 residues. V was cut by 4 bases and J by 8 bases, with 9 bases left in between. The CDR3 region has the DNA TGCGCCAGCAGCCAGTCCGGGGAAAAACTGTTTTTT. Amino acid sequence: CASSQSGEKLFF.

This chain links TRBV5-6 with TRBJ1-1; 9 bases are a match to TRBD1. Looked up from germline, CDR1 is SGHDT and CDR2 is YYEEEE. The CDR3 has 14 residues. V lost 6 bases, J lost 6 bases, and 9 bases stayed unmatched. The CDR3 loop is CASTMEGTGSEAFF. In nucleotides, the CDR3 is TGTGCCAGCACCATGGAAGGGACAGGGTCTGAAGCTTTCTTT.

The chain has TRBV29-1 and TRBJ2-7; 7 nucleotides agree with TRBD1. This CDR3 is built from 11 residues. V shed 5 bases, J shed 11 bases, and the junction held 9 bases outside the gene matches. The germline CDR1 and CDR2 sequences are SQVTM and ANQGSEA. CDR3 nucleotide sequence: TGCAGCGTTTACTCAGGGGGAGATAAGTACTTC. The encoded protein is CSVYSGGDKYF.

The chain has TRBV9 and TRBJ2-1, with 10 bases fitting TRBD2. The CDR3 runs to 17 residues. Trimming at V came to 3 bases and at J to 0 bases, leaving 6 bases not matched to a gene. Germline lookup yields CDR1 SGDLS and CDR2 YYNGEE. CDR3 in DNA: TGTGCCAGCAGCGCCCCTCCTAGCGGGAGCTCCTACAATGAGCAGTTCTTC. It yields the protein CASSAPPSGSSYNEQFF.

The chain joins TRBV3-1 (or the pseudogene TRBV3-2) to TRBJ1-1; D gene uncertain. Germline V lookup: CDR1 LGHDT, CDR2 YNNKEL (reference sequence). The CDR3 is 17 amino acids. V lost 0 bases and J 2 bases, leaving 16 bases between the germline ends. CDR3: CASSQDLKTYGNTEAFF. The CDR3 coding sequence is TGTGCCAGCAGCCAAGACCTGAAGACATACGGTAACACTGAAGCTTTCTTT.

The rearrangement uses TRBV6-2 or TRBV6-3 and TRBJ1-1, with D possibly matching TRBD1 (6 bases). This CDR3 region has 12 residues. The V and J ends lost 6 bases and 8 bases respectively, with 13 bases between them. Looked up from germline, CDR1 is MNHEY and CDR2 is SVGEGT. DNA for the CDR3: TGTGCCAGCAGCCATAGGGGGACGGAAGCTTTCTTT. Protein sequence: CASSHRGTEAFF.

This clone was recorded a few times. The rearrangement links TRBV19 to TRBJ2-2; TRBD1 is a possible D gene (6 bases). Germline CDR1 is LNHDA and CDR2 is SQIVND (reference sequence). V was trimmed by 3 bases and J by 3 bases, leaving 20 bases between them. This CDR3 region has 18 residues. CDR3 coding DNA: TGTGCCAGTAGTATTTTCCTCTTCCCAGAGGGGGACACCGGGGAGCTGTTTTTT. Translating gives CASSIFLFPEGDTGELFF.

This clone was counted between two and nine times. The rearrangement uses TRBV2 and TRBJ2-1; 9 positions match TRBD2. The CDR3 consists of 13 residues. V dropped 8 bases and J dropped 7; count of bases not matched to a gene: 6. Germline assignment: CDR1 SNHLY and CDR2 FYNNEI. The CDR3 sequence: CASAGGVRNEQFF. The CDR3 bases are TGTGCCAGCGCGGGGGGGGTAAGGAATGAGCAGTTCTTC.

This clone was detected once. The chain combines TRBV2 with TRBJ2-3; D is possibly TRBD1 (6 bases). Germline CDR1 SNHLY, CDR2 FYNNEI. The germline V and J ends were trimmed by 6 bases and 3 bases, with 13 bases remaining between them. The CDR3 extends over 14 amino acids. CDR3 DNA: TGTGCCAGCAGCAAAAGGCAGGGGACAGATACGCAGTATTTT. Residues: CASSKRQGTDTQYF. Together with reference TRBV2 and TRBJ2-3, the CDR3 gives the full variable domain: EPEVTQTPSHQVTQMGQEVILRCVPISNHLYFYWYRQILGQKVEFLVSFYNNEISEKSEIFDDQFSVERPDGSNFTLKIRSTKLEDSAMYFCASSKRQGTDTQYFGPGTRLTVL.

The chain carries TRBV5-8 and TRBJ1-4, with TRBD1 identical over 8 bases. Losses at the gene ends were 0 bases for V and 5 bases for J; bases not matched to a gene: 3. Germline CDR1 and CDR2: SGHTS and YDEGEE. This CDR3 is built from 15 residues. As DNA, the CDR3 is TGTGCCAGCAGCTTGGCCGGGACAGGCAATGAAAAACTGTTTTTT. Its translation: CASSLAGTGNEKLFF.

The V call is TRBV4-3, the J call TRBJ2-3; the match to TRBD2 covers 11 bases. The CDR3 has 15 amino acids. Germline V gene lookup returns CDR1 LGHNA and CDR2 YSLEER. V lost 6 bases to trimming and J lost 4 bases; unmatched junction nucleotides: 6. The CDR3 protein is CASSPSGGQADTQYF. CDR3 in DNA: TGCGCCAGCAGTCCTAGCGGGGGGCAGGCAGATACGCAGTATTTT.

This clone was picked up one time. The V gene is TRBV4-3, the J gene TRBJ1-3, with D tentatively TRBD1 (5 bases). Germline loops: CDR1 LGHNA, CDR2 YSLEER. V shed 4 bases and J shed 3 bases, with 13 bases lying between them. The length of the CDR3 is 15 residues. CDR3 sequence reads: CASSPGTDGGNTIYF. The CDR3 DNA reads TGCGCCAGCAGCCCTGGGACTGACGGTGGAAACACCATATATTTT.